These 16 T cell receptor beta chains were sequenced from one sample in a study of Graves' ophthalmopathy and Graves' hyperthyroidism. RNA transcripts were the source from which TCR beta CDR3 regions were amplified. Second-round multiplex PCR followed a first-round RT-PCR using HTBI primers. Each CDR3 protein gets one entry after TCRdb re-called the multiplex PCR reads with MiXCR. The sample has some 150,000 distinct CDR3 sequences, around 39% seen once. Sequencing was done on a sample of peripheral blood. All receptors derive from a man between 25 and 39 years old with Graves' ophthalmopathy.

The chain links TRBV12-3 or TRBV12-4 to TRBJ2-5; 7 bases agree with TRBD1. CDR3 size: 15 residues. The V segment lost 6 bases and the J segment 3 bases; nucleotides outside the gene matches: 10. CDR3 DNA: TGTGCCAGCAGCTCAACCGGGACAGAGAAAGAGACCCAGTACTTC. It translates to CASSSTGTEKETQYF.

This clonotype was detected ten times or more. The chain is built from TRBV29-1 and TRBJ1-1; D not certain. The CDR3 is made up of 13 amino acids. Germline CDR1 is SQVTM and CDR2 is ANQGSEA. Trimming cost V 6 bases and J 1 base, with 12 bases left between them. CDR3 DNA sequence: TGCAGCGTCGAAATCCCAGGGAACACTGAAGCTTTCTTT. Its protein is CSVEIPGNTEAFF.

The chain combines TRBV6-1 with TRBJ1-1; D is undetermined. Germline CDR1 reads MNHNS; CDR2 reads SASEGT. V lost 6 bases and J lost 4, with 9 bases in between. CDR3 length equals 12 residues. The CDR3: CASSTPSTEAFF. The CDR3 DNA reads TGTGCCAGCAGCACCCCGTCCACTGAAGCTTTCTTT.

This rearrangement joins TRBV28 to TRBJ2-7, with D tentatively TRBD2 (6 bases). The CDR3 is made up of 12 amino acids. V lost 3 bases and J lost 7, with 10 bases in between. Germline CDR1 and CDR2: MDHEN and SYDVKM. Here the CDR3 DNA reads TGTGCCAGCAGTTTCAGGGAGGCGGAGCAGTACTTC. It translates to CASSFREAEQYF.

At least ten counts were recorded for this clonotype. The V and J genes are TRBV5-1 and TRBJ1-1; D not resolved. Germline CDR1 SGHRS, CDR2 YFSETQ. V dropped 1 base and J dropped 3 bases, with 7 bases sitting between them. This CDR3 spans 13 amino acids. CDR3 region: CASSLFRYTEAFF. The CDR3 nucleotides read TGCGCCAGCAGCTTGTTCCGGTACACTGAAGCTTTCTTT.

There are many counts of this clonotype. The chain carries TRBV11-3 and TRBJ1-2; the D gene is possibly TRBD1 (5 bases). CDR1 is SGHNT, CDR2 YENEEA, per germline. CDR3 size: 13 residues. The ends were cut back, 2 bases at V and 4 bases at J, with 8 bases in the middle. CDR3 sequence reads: CASSLRQTYGYTF. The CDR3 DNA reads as TGTGCCAGCAGCTTACGACAGACCTATGGCTACACCTTC.

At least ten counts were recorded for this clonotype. CDR3: CATSDRGYEQYF. In nucleotides, the CDR3 is TGTGCCACCAGTGATAGGGGGTACGAGCAGTACTTC. The V gene is TRBV24-1, the J gene TRBJ2-7; perhaps TRBD1 as D (6 bases). V lost 3 bases and J 4 bases, leaving 6 bases between the germline ends. The CDR3 runs to 12 residues. Germline loops: CDR1 KGHDR, CDR2 SFDVKD.

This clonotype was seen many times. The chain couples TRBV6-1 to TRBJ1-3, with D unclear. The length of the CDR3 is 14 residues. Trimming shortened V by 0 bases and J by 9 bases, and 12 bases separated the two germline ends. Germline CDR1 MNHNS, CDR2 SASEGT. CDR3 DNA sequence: TGTGCCAGCAGTGAAGCGCAAGGGAGCCTCACCATATATTTT. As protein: CASSEAQGSLTIYF.

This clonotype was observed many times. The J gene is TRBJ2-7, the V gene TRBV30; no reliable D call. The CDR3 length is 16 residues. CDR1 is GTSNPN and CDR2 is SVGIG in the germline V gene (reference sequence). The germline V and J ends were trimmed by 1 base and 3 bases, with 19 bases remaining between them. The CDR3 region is CAWSALSWNRFYEQYF. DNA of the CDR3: TGTGCCTGGAGTGCTCTCTCCTGGAACAGATTCTACGAGCAGTACTTC.

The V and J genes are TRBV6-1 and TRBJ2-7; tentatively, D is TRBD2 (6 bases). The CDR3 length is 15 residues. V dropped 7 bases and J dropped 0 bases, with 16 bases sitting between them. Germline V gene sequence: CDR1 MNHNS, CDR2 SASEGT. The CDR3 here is CASNPLARSSYEQYF. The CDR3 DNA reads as TGTGCCAGCAATCCCCTAGCGAGAAGCTCCTACGAGCAGTACTTC.

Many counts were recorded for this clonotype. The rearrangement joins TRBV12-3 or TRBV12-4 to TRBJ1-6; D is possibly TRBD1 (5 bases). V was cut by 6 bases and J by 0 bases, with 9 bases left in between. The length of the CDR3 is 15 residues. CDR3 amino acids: CASRPGGSYNSPLHF. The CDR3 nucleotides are TGTGCCAGCAGGCCCGGGGGCTCCTATAATTCACCCCTCCACTTT.

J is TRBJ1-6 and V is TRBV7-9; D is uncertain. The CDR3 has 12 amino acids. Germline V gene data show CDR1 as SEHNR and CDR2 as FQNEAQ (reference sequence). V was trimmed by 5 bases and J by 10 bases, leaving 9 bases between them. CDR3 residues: CASSPQTSPLHF. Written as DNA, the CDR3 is TGTGCCAGCAGCCCCCAAACCTCACCCCTCCACTTT. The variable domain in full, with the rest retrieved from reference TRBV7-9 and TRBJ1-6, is DTGVSQNPRHKITKRGQNVTFRCDPISEHNRLYWYRQTLGQGPEFLTYFQNEAQLEKSRLLSDRFSAERPKGSFSTLEIQRTEQGDSAMYLCASSPQTSPLHFGNGTRLTVT.

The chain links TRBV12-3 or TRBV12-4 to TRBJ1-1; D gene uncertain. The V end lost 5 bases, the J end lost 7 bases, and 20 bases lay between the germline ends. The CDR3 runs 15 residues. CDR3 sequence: CASSRWRWVNGEAFF. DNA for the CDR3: TGTGCCAGCAGTCGTTGGCGATGGGTGAACGGTGAAGCTTTCTTT.

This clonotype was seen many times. CDR3 loop: CASTLLAGDTYEQYF. The CDR3 nucleotides read TGTGCCAGCACCCTACTAGCGGGAGACACCTACGAGCAGTACTTC. The chain uses TRBV11-2 and TRBJ2-7; 11 bases are shared with TRBD2. CDR3 length equals 15 residues. The J segment lost 2 bases and the V segment lost 7 bases, leaving 7 bases of the junction unmatched. Germline V gives CDR1 SGHAT, CDR2 FQNNGV.

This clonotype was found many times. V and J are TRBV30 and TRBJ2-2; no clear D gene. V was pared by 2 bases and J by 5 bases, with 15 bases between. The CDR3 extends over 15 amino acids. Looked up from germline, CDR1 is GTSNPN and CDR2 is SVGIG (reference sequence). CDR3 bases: TGTGCCTGGAGTAGGAGCGATATGGCGACCGGGGAGCTGTTTTTT. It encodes CAWSRSDMATGELFF. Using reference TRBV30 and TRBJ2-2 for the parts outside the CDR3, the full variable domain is SQTIHQWPATLVQPVGSPLSLECTVEGTSNPNLYWYRQAAGRGLQLLFYSVGIGQISSEVPQNLSASRPQDRQFILSSKKLLLSDSGFYLCAWSRSDMATGELFFGEGSRLTVL.

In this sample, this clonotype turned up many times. CDR3 sequence (DNA): TGTGCCAGCAGCCCCGGGACAGGGGGTGAGACCCAGTACTTC. It yields the protein CASSPGTGGETQYF. The chain has TRBV5-4 and TRBJ2-5, with 11 bases that match TRBD1. Germline loops: CDR1 SGHNT, CDR2 YYREEE (reference sequence). This CDR3 comprises 14 residues. J gave up 5 bases and V 4 bases, and 4 bases lay outside the gene matches.